Following are 23 T cell receptor beta chains from one sample sequenced in a study of cytomegalovirus exposure and HLA in healthy donors. Use of 60 Vbeta and 13 Jbeta primers characterized the PCR. Libraries were prepared by immunoSEQ multiplex PCR; TCRdb keeps only in-frame clonotypes and omits some of them. The table lists 110,000 or so clones, over 75% of them singletons, with 2% to 3% in the top ten. Material: PBMCs. Receptors were obtained from a woman aged 18-29 years in good health and CMV-seronegative.

V usage is TRBV29-1 and J usage is TRBJ1-4, with D possibly TRBD1 on 5 matching bases. Germline V gives CDR1 SQVTM, CDR2 ANQGSEA. The CDR3 totals 12 residues. V dropped 1 base and J dropped 8 bases, with 8 bases sitting between them. CDR3 nucleotide sequence: TGCAGCGTTGAAGGCAGGGCGGAAAAACTGTTTTTT. Translation gives CSVEGRAEKLFF.

The chain is built from TRBV7-2 and TRBJ2-5; TRBD1 agrees at 7 bases. The CDR3 loop spans 13 amino acids. V was clipped by 5 bases and J by 4 bases; unmatched bases: 4. Germline V lookup: CDR1 SGHTA, CDR2 FQGNSA. The CDR3 here is CASSANRGETQYF. DNA of the CDR3: TGTGCCAGCAGCGCTAACAGGGGAGAGACCCAGTACTTC.

CDR3 residues: CASRDSISTYEQYV. The DNA for the CDR3 is TGTGCCAGCAGGGACAGCATCTCTACCTACGAGCAGTACGTC. This chain joins TRBV6-6 and TRBJ2-7; tentatively, D is TRBD1 (6 bases). Per germline, CDR1 MNHNY and CDR2 SVGAGI (reference sequence). The CDR3 spans 14 residues. Trimming stripped 6 bases from V and 2 bases from J, with 14 bases between.

The chain is built from TRBV9 and TRBJ1-1, with 8 bases fitting TRBD1. The CDR3 has 13 amino acids. Germline V CDR1 and CDR2: SGDLS, YYNGEE. The V gene end was trimmed by 4 bases and the J gene end by 4 bases; junction bases not matched to a gene: 3. The CDR3 loop reads CASSQTGATEAFF. The CDR3 DNA sequence: TGTGCCAGCAGCCAGACAGGGGCCACTGAAGCTTTCTTT.

The chain joins TRBV29-1 to TRBJ2-1; 7 bases map to TRBD1. The V gene's germline CDR1 is SQVTM and CDR2 ANQGSEA. This CDR3 contains 13 residues. The junction had 7 bases not matched to a gene; V was cut back by 1 base and J by 10 bases. The CDR3 region is CSVEVQQGKEQFF. CDR3 DNA: TGCAGCGTTGAAGTGCAACAGGGGAAGGAGCAGTTCTTC.

This clone was recorded a few times. The chain carries TRBV5-6 and TRBJ2-2, with D possibly matching TRBD1 (6 bases). The CDR3 sequence is 16 residues long. Germline CDR1 is SGHDT and CDR2 is YYEEEE. V was pared by 3 bases and J by 0 bases, with 12 bases between. Written as DNA, the CDR3 is TGTGCCAGCAGCTCGACAGGAGCCGCGAACACCGGGGAGCTGTTTTTT. The encoded protein is CASSSTGAANTGELFF.

The V gene is TRBV2, the J gene TRBJ1-1; no clear D gene. The CDR3 covers 14 residues. With 4 bases removed from V and 5 bases from J, the gap between germline ends came to 14 bases. Germline assignment: CDR1 SNHLY and CDR2 FYNNEI. CDR3 amino acids: CASSVEGRGTEAFF. CDR3 nucleotide sequence: TGTGCCAGCAGTGTGGAAGGGAGAGGGACTGAAGCTTTCTTT.

This chain links TRBV6-5 with TRBJ1-6; 9 bases agree with TRBD1. Germline V CDR1 and CDR2: MNHEY, SVGAGI. J was trimmed by 10 bases and V by 4 bases; bases with no gene match: 5. The CDR3 runs 14 residues. For the CDR3, the DNA is TGTGCCAGCAGTTCCCGGACAGGGGAATCACCCCTCCACTTT. Translation gives CASSSRTGESPLHF.

The chain joins TRBV28 to TRBJ2-7, with TRBD1 identical over 9 bases. Losses at the gene ends were 6 bases for V and 2 bases for J; bases not matched to a gene: 2. CDR3 size: 13 residues. CDR1 MDHEN and CDR2 SYDVKM come from the germline V gene. Here the CDR3 DNA reads TGTGCCAGCAGACGGACAGGGGCCTACGAGCAGTACTTC. This gives the protein CASRRTGAYEQYF.

V and J are TRBV5-1 and TRBJ1-4, with D possibly TRBD1 on 6 matching bases. Germline-derived CDR1 and CDR2 are SGHRS and YFSETQ. Trimming cost V 10 bases and J 8 bases, with 18 bases left between them. The CDR3 consists of 13 residues. CDR3 region: CASSRGGEEKLFF. As DNA, the CDR3 is TGCGCCTCATCGAGAGGGGGGGAGGAAAAACTGTTTTTT.

J is TRBJ1-5 and V is TRBV7-2; D possibly corresponds to TRBD1 (5 bases). Per germline, CDR1 SGHTA and CDR2 FQGNSA. The CDR3 extends over 15 amino acids. V lost 5 bases to trimming and J lost 2 bases, with 13 bases between them. The CDR3 nucleotides are TGTGCCAGCAGCCCCGGGACTTCCCGCAATCAGCCCCAGCATTTT. Its translation is CASSPGTSRNQPQHF. Combining the CDR3 with reference TRBV7-2 and TRBJ1-5 gives the whole variable domain GAGVSQSPSNKVTEKGKDVELRCDPISGHTALYWYRQSLGQGLEFLIYFQGNSAPDKSGLPSDRFSAERTGGSVSTLTIQRTQQEDSAVYLCASSPGTSRNQPQHFGDGTRLSIL.

The chain has TRBV6-1 and TRBJ2-7; 7 bases align to TRBD2. V lost 4 bases and J lost 5; bases outside the gene matches: 8. The CDR3 is 14 amino acids. Germline CDR1 reads MNHNS; CDR2 reads SASEGT. The CDR3 region is CASSGRWGGDEQYF. The CDR3 DNA reads as TGTGCCAGCAGTGGGAGGTGGGGGGGGGACGAGCAGTACTTC.

The chain employs TRBV5-1 and TRBJ2-7, with 8 bases that match TRBD2. V lost 2 bases to trimming and J lost 2 bases; unmatched junction nucleotides: 12. CDR1 is SGHRS and CDR2 is YFSETQ in the germline V gene. The CDR3 spans 17 residues. The CDR3 sequence: CASSLISWSGSTYEQYF. The CDR3 nucleotides are TGCGCCAGCAGCTTAATTTCCTGGAGCGGGAGTACCTACGAGCAGTACTTC.

The sample holds a few counts of this clone. This chain uses TRBV5-4 with TRBJ2-1; D not resolved. This CDR3 is built from 13 residues. From germline, CDR1 is SGHNT and CDR2 YYREEE (reference sequence). Trimming shortened V by 0 bases and J by 3 bases, and 4 bases separated the two germline ends. This chain's CDR3 is CASSLVGYNEQFF. CDR3 bases: TGTGCCAGCAGCTTGGTCGGCTACAATGAGCAGTTCTTC.

The gene calls are TRBV6-5 and TRBJ1-2, with D uncertain. Deletions cut 0 bases from V and 8 bases from J, with 13 bases between. There are 14 residues in the CDR3. CDR1 and CDR2 (germline): MNHEY, SVGAGI. DNA of the CDR3: TGTGCCAGCAGTTACTCGGACGGGATAAGAGGCTACACCTTC. Protein product: CASSYSDGIRGYTF.

The chain has TRBV5-1 and TRBJ2-1, with TRBD1 as a possible D gene (5 bases). The V end lost 6 bases, the J end lost 4 bases, and 14 bases lay between the germline ends. Germline-derived CDR1 and CDR2 are SGHRS and YFSETQ. CDR3 size: 14 residues. CDR3 sequence: CASTSPSGYNEQFF. The CDR3 nucleotides read TGCGCCAGCACCTCCCCCTCAGGGTACAATGAGCAGTTCTTC.

The chain uses TRBV6-4 and TRBJ1-2; possible D gene TRBD1, 5 bases. The V gene lost 4 bases and the J gene lost 2 bases, with 14 bases spanning the gap. This CDR3 is built from 15 residues. Germline CDR1 reads MRHNA; CDR2 reads SNTAGT. CDR3 amino acids: CASSVQGHGNYGYTF. CDR3 DNA: TGTGCCAGCAGTGTTCAGGGCCACGGGAACTATGGCTACACCTTC.

The rearrangement uses TRBV30 and TRBJ1-2, with unresolved D. The V end was cut by 0 bases, the J end by 8 bases, with 16 bases between. The CDR3 totals 14 residues. In germline, CDR1 is GTSNPN, CDR2 SVGIG (reference sequence). CDR3 region: CAWSVGGQAEGYTF. Written as DNA, the CDR3 is TGTGCCTGGAGTGTAGGAGGCCAGGCTGAGGGCTACACCTTC. The variable domain in full, with the rest retrieved from reference TRBV30 and TRBJ1-2, is SQTIHQWPATLVQPVGSPLSLECTVEGTSNPNLYWYRQAAGRGLQLLFYSVGIGQISSEVPQNLSASRPQDRQFILSSKKLLLSDSGFYLCAWSVGGQAEGYTFGSGTRLTVV.

The gene calls are TRBV13 and TRBJ2-3, with D hard to call. The CDR3 length is 13 residues. Germline V CDR1 and CDR2: PRHDT, FYEKMQ (reference sequence). With 2 bases removed from V and 0 bases from J, the gap between germline ends came to 3 bases. The CDR3 sequence is CASSLRSTDTQYF. DNA of the CDR3: TGTGCCAGCAGCTTACGGAGCACAGATACGCAGTATTTT.

The chain couples TRBV29-1 to TRBJ2-5; D perhaps matches TRBD2 (6 bases). This CDR3 is built from 13 residues. Germline values: CDR1 SQVTM, CDR2 ANQGSEA. Deletions cut 5 bases from V and 5 bases from J, with 15 bases between. The CDR3 DNA is TGCAGCGTTCGTAGGCTCGGAGGGGAGACCCAGTACTTC. As protein: CSVRRLGGETQYF.

The chain links TRBV6-6 to TRBJ1-1; tentatively, D is TRBD1 (5 bases). The CDR3 spans 13 residues. Trimming took 6 bases from V and 5 from J, leaving 13 bases between them. From germline, CDR1 is MNHNY and CDR2 SVGAGI (reference sequence). CDR3 coding DNA: TGTGCCAGCAGCCGCTTGGGGGGGACTGAAGCTTTCTTT. The encoded protein is CASSRLGGTEAFF.

This clone was detected only a few times. The CDR3 nucleotides read TGTGCCAGCAGTCGGGGGGCCGAAGAGACCCAGTACTTC. This sequence encodes CASSRGAEETQYF. The gene calls are TRBV7-7 and TRBJ2-5, with TRBD2 as a possible D gene (7 bases). From germline, CDR1 is SSHAT and CDR2 FNYEAQ (reference sequence). The CDR3 spans 13 residues. Trimming removed 6 bases from V and 3 bases from J, with 11 bases in between.

This clone came up a few times. The CDR3 nucleotides read TGTGCCAGCAGAGGGGGGGGCCCTGAAGCTTTCTTT. It encodes CASRGGGPEAFF. The J gene is TRBJ1-1, the V gene TRBV5-6; the D gene is possibly TRBD1 (6 bases). V lost 5 bases and J lost 6, with 11 bases in between. The CDR3 length is 12 residues. CDR1 and CDR2 (germline): SGHDT, YYEEEE.